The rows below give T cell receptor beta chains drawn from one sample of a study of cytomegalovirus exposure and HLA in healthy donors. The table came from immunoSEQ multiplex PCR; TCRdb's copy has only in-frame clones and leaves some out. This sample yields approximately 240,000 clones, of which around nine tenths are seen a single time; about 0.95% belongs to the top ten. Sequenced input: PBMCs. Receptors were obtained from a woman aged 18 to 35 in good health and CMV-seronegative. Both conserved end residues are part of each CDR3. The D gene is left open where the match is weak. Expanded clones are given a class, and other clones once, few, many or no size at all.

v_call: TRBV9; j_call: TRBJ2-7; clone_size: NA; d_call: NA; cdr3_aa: CASSVVRTPDYEQYF; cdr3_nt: TGTGCCAGCAGCGTAGTCCGGACTCCGGACTACGAGCAGTACTTC
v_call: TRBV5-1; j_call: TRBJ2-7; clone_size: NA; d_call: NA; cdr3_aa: CASSFDSYEQYF; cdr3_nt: TGCGCCAGCAGCTTCGACAGCTACGAGCAGTACTTC
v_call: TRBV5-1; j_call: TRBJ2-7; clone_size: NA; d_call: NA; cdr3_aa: CASSYPDSPYEQYF; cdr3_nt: TGCGCCAGCAGCTACCCCGACAGTCCCTACGAGCAGTACTTC
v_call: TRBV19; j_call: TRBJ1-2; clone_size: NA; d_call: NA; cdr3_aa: CASSMNSGGNYGYTF; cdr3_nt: TGTGCCAGTAGTATGAATTCGGGGGGCAACTATGGCTACACCTTC
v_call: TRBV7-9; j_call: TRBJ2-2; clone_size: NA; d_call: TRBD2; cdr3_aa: CASSIRLAGVDGELFF; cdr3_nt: TGTGCCAGCAGCATACGACTAGCGGGAGTCGACGGGGAGCTGTTTTTT
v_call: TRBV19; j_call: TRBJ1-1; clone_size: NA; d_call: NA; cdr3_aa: CASSIKPNTEAFF; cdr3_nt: TGTGCCAGTAGTATAAAGCCCAACACTGAAGCTTTCTTT
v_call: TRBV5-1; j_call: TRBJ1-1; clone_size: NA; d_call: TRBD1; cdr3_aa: CASSPRGQGSMNTEAFF; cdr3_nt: TGCGCCAGCAGCCCACGGGGACAGGGGAGCATGAACACTGAAGCTTTCTTT
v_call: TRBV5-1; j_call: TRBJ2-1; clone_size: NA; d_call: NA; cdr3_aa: CASSLAGLSDNEQFF; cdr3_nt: TGCGCCAGCAGCTTGGCCGGTCTAAGTGACAATGAGCAGTTCTTC
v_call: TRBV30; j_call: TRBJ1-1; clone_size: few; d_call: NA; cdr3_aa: CAYRQMSTEAFF; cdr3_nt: TGTGCCTACCGACAGATGAGCACTGAAGCTTTCTTT
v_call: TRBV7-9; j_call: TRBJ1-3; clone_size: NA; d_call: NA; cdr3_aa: CASGPTRNTIYF; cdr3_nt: TGTGCCAGCGGGCCGACCCGAAACACCATATATTTT
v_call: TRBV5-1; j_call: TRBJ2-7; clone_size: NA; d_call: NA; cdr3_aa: CASSRPTAAEQYF; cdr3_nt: TGCGCCAGCAGCCGGCCTACAGCGGCGGAGCAGTACTTC
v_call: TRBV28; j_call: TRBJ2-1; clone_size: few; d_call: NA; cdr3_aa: CASSLYPGTYNEQFF; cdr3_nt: TGTGCCAGCAGTTTATACCCAGGGACCTACAATGAGCAGTTCTTC
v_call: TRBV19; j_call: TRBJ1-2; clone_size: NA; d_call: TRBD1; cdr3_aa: CASSTSGTGSYGYTF; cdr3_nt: TGTGCCAGTAGTACCTCCGGGACAGGGAGCTATGGCTACACCTTC
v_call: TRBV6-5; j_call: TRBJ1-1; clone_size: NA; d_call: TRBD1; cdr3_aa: CASSYLAGGTEAFF; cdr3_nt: TGTGCCAGCAGTTACCTCGCAGGGGGAACTGAAGCTTTCTTT
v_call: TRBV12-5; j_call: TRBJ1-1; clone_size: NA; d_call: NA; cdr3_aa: CASGLAGLTEAFF; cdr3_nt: TGTGCTAGTGGTTTGGCCGGACTCACTGAAGCTTTCTTT
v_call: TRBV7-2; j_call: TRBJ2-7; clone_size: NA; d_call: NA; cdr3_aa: CASSRTYYEQYF; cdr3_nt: TGTGCCAGCAGCCGAACATACTACGAGCAGTACTTC
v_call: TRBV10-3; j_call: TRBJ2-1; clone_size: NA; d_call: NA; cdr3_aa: CAIKEGGNEQFF; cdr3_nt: TGTGCCATTAAAGAGGGTGGCAATGAGCAGTTCTTC
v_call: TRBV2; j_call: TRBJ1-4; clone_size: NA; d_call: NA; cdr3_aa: CASTPERNNEKLFF; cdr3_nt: TGTGCCAGCACCCCGGAGCGGAATAATGAAAAACTGTTTTTT